Described below is a single TCR beta chain sequence and its context. What antigen it recognizes has not been identified. No base qualities exist here, and no much larger clone lies one base off it. This sample was taken from a study of preoperative IRX-2 immunotherapy in early breast cancer (dated by TCRdb to the late 2010s). The germline V and J ends show losses of 4 bases and 1 base respectively, and no gene match explains 2 bases of the junction. The CDR3, from cysteine to phenylalanine, totals 15 residues. Solely the CDR3 DNA is kept, with 45 bases framed from the first base. CDR1 and CDR2, per the germline V gene, are ENHRY and SYGVKD. Libraries were made using the immunoSEQ multiplex PCR assay. Sourced from immuneACCESS, this table was stored by TCRdb with only in-frame sequences that have V and J called. A share of the clones is absent; for the studies checked, an unresolved V gene accounts for under half, and the remainder has no known explanation. Here the sample has over 60,000 clones; roughly 94% occur a single time. Roughly 1.7% of the sample lies in the top ten.

Interpreted using the paper, the treatment or condition label stands for: preoperative locoregional IRX-2 cytokine immunotherapy. The samples were obtained from a phase Ib study in which preoperative, locoregional IRX-2 cytokine immunotherapy intended to prime immune responses was tested. The donors were early-stage breast cancer patients who were given IRX-2 prior to surgery. The specimen was taken from a patient treated with IRX-2 immunotherapy. The TCR sequence derives from a human donor with breast cancer. The sequence links TRBV10-3 to TRBJ2-3; TRBD2 agrees with 10 junctional bases. The nucleotide sequence reads TGTGCCATCAGTGCGAGCGGGGGGGGCACAGATACGCAGTATTTT. Its protein reads: CAISASGGGTDTQYF.